These 25 T cell receptor beta chains came from one sample sequenced in a study of cytomegalovirus exposure and HLA in healthy donors. Researchers ran the PCR with 60 Vbeta and 13 Jbeta primers. TCRdb keeps only in-frame clones here, not all; method: immunoSEQ multiplex PCR. The repertoire holds some 29,000 clones, with around 40% as singletons. The source material was PBMCs. These receptor sequences come from a woman in her fifties or sixties in good health and CMV-seronegative.

The chain combines TRBV5-1 with TRBJ2-7; TRBD2 matches at 10 bases. The ends lost 6 bases at V and 1 base at J; junction bases unmatched: 7. CDR1 and CDR2 (germline): SGHRS, YFSETQ. CDR3 size: 15 residues. The CDR3 is CASTPIAGGSYEQYF. CDR3 nucleotides: TGCGCCAGCACCCCCATAGCGGGAGGATCCTACGAGCAGTACTTC.

The genes are TRBV29-1 and TRBJ1-1, with D possibly matching TRBD1 (5 bases). The CDR3 contains 13 residues. Per the germline V gene, CDR1 is SQVTM and CDR2 is ANQGSEA. V dropped 7 bases and J dropped 4 bases, with 16 bases sitting between them. The CDR3 sequence: CSAAGGGTTEAFF. CDR3 sequence (DNA): TGCAGCGCCGCCGGGGGAGGGACCACTGAAGCTTTCTTT.

This chain uses TRBV11-2 with TRBJ1-4; possibly TRBD1 for D (5 bases). Trimming cost V 4 bases and J 0 bases, with 6 bases left between them. Germline CDR1 is SGHAT and CDR2 is FQNNGV. The CDR3 is 14 amino acids. In DNA form, the CDR3 reads TGTGCCAGCAGCTGGGGGGCAACTAATGAAAAACTGTTTTTT. This encodes CASSWGATNEKLFF.

The chain recombines TRBV28 with TRBJ2-6; D ambiguous. Germline lookup yields CDR1 MDHEN and CDR2 SYDVKM. V was clipped by 3 bases and J by 0 bases, with 6 bases between them. The CDR3 sequence is 15 residues long. CDR3 nucleotide sequence: TGTGCCAGCAGTTTGTACAGCTCTGGGGCCAACGTCCTGACTTTC. Residues: CASSLYSSGANVLTF.

The gene calls are TRBV15 and TRBJ2-5; 8 positions agree with TRBD2. V shed 0 bases and J 2 bases; nucleotides not matched to a gene: 5. CDR1 and CDR2 (germline): LNHNV, YYDKDF (reference sequence). This CDR3 is built from 16 residues. The CDR3 loop reads CATSRDRLALQETQYF. The CDR3 DNA reads as TGTGCCACCAGCAGAGATCGACTAGCGCTTCAAGAGACCCAGTACTTC. The entire variable domain, with the rest obtained from reference TRBV15 and TRBJ2-5, is as follows: DAMVIQNPRYQVTQFGKPVTLSCSQTLNHNVMYWYQQKSSQAPKLLFHYYDKDFNNEADTPDNFQSRRPNTSFCFLDIRSPGLGDTAMYLCATSRDRLALQETQYFGPGTRLLVL.

This clone has just a few counts. The J gene is TRBJ2-7, the V gene TRBV28, with 7 bases lining up with TRBD2. Germline loops: CDR1 MDHEN, CDR2 SYDVKM. J lost 5 bases, V lost 4 bases, and 5 bases had no gene match. This CDR3 spans 13 amino acids. This CDR3 is CASSSAGADEQYF. The CDR3 DNA sequence: TGTGCCAGCAGTTCCGCGGGAGCAGACGAGCAGTACTTC.

This clone has just a few counts. The chain joins TRBV27 to TRBJ2-1; TRBD2 matches at 9 bases. Per the germline V gene, CDR1 is MNHEY and CDR2 is SMNVEV (reference sequence). The CDR3 extends over 14 amino acids. V trimming: 6 bases; J trimming: 4 bases; junction bases outside the gene matches: 4. This CDR3 reads CASSLAGSYNEQFF. CDR3 nucleotides: TGTGCCAGCAGCCTAGCGGGATCTTACAATGAGCAGTTCTTC.

This chain joins TRBV18 and TRBJ2-7, with 9 bases identical to TRBD1. Looked up from germline, CDR1 is KGHSH and CDR2 is LQKENI. Trimming at V came to 5 bases and at J to 0 bases, leaving 8 bases not matched to a gene. The CDR3 extends over 16 amino acids. The CDR3 DNA follows: TGTGCCAGCTCATCAGTGGGGACAGGGAACTCCTACGAGCAGTACTTC. It encodes CASSSVGTGNSYEQYF.

As to this clone: At one end the junction does not follow the germline gene, possibly because of a read error. This rearrangement joins TRBV5-1 to TRBJ2-5; 7 bases match TRBD2. The CDR3 totals 15 residues. Germline values: CDR1 SGHRS, CDR2 YFSETQ. The CDR3 nucleotides are TGCGCCGGCAGCTTGGCCCTGGGACTACAAGAGACCCAGTACTTC. This sequence encodes CAGSLALGLQETQYF.

The chain joins TRBV6-1 to TRBJ2-4; D might be TRBD1 (6 bases). The CDR3 covers 14 residues. V shed 7 bases and J shed 0 bases, with 10 bases lying between them. Germline lookup yields CDR1 MNHNS and CDR2 SASEGT. CDR3 nucleotides: TGTGCCAGCACAGGGGTACTAGCCAAAAACATTCAGTACTTC. Protein: CASTGVLAKNIQYF.

CDR3 coding DNA: TGTGCCAGCAGTTACTCCGAGCAAGAGACCCAGTACTTC. The encoded protein is CASSYSEQETQYF. The V and J genes are TRBV6-5 and TRBJ2-5; D unclear. Per germline, CDR1 MNHEY and CDR2 SVGAGI. The V gene lost 0 bases and the J gene lost 2 bases, with 4 bases spanning the gap. CDR3 length: 13 residues.

Only a few counts were recorded for this clone. The chain is built from TRBV18 and TRBJ1-5; D ambiguous. Germline-derived CDR1 and CDR2 are KGHSH and LQKENI. This CDR3 has 15 residues. Trimming took off 2 bases at V and 1 base at J, with 9 bases between the two ends. CDR3 protein: CASSPGPLSNQPQHF. The CDR3 DNA is TGTGCCAGCTCACCAGGGCCCTTAAGCAATCAGCCCCAGCATTTT. The variable domain in full, with the rest retrieved from reference TRBV18 and TRBJ1-5, is NAGVMQNPRHLVRRRGQEARLRCSPMKGHSHVYWYRQLPEEGLKFMVYLQKENIIDESGMPKERFSAEFPKEGPSILRIQQVVRGDSAAYFCASSPGPLSNQPQHFGDGTRLSIL.

This clone occurred a few times. V is TRBV7-2 and J is TRBJ2-1, with 11 bases matching TRBD2. CDR1 and CDR2 (germline): SGHTA, FQGNSA. Germline trimming cut 2 bases from V and 5 bases from J; bases unmatched to any gene: 2. This CDR3 contains 15 residues. The DNA of the CDR3 is TGTGCCAGCAGCTTACTAGCGGGGGGAAACAATGAGCAGTTCTTC. Translation gives CASSLLAGGNNEQFF.

V gene TRBV2 combines with J gene TRBJ1-4; 7 bases fit TRBD1. V lost 4 bases, J lost 6 bases, and 5 bases stayed unmatched. From germline, CDR1 is SNHLY and CDR2 FYNNEI. CDR3 length equals 14 residues. The CDR3 loop is CASSADRDDEKLFF. CDR3 nucleotide sequence: TGTGCCAGCAGTGCCGACAGGGACGATGAAAAACTGTTTTTT.

The sample holds a few counts of this clone. This sequence joins TRBV7-9 and TRBJ2-7; 8 bases are a match to TRBD2. V dropped 1 base and J dropped 4; count of bases not matched to a gene: 6. Germline V gene lookup returns CDR1 SEHNR and CDR2 FQNEAQ (reference sequence). CDR3 length equals 15 residues. The CDR3 sequence: CASSLGGSGVYEQYF. DNA of the CDR3: TGTGCCAGCAGCTTAGGGGGTAGCGGGGTGTACGAGCAGTACTTC.

The chain carries TRBV10-1 and TRBJ2-5, with 7 nucleotides matching TRBD2. V shed 4 bases, J shed 7 bases, and the junction held 12 bases outside the gene matches. From germline, CDR1 is WNHNN and CDR2 SYGVQD (reference sequence). The length of the CDR3 is 15 residues. The CDR3 protein is CASSAAITTGGTQYF. The CDR3 coding sequence is TGCGCCAGCAGTGCTGCCATCACTACGGGAGGGACCCAGTACTTC.

A few counts support this clone. The V call is TRBV9, the J call TRBJ1-2; TRBD1 might be the D (5 bases). From germline, CDR1 is SGDLS and CDR2 YYNGEE. Trimming pared 0 bases from V and 8 bases from J, leaving 11 bases between. The length of the CDR3 is 13 residues. CDR3 sequence: CASSVGVWGGYTF. CDR3 in DNA: TGTGCCAGCAGCGTAGGAGTTTGGGGCGGCTACACCTTC.

The chain links TRBV2 to TRBJ2-7; no firm D call. This CDR3 is 15 amino acids long. V gave up 9 bases and J gave up 4 bases, with 22 bases separating them. Per germline, CDR1 SNHLY and CDR2 FYNNEI. The CDR3 reads CASFFKQKAAYEQYF. In nucleotides, the CDR3 is TGTGCCAGTTTTTTCAAGCAGAAGGCGGCATACGAGCAGTACTTC. Full variable domain (rest looked up from reference TRBV2 and TRBJ2-7): EPEVTQTPSHQVTQMGQEVILRCVPISNHLYFYWYRQILGQKVEFLVSFYNNEISEKSEIFDDQFSVERPDGSNFTLKIRSTKLEDSAMYFCASFFKQKAAYEQYFGPGTRLTVT.

CDR3 nucleotides: TGTGCCATCAGTGAACCACGGGGGGGGGATACGCAGTATTTT. This codes for CAISEPRGGDTQYF. V is TRBV10-3 and J is TRBJ2-3; 8 nucleotides line up with TRBD2. V trimming: 3 bases; J trimming: 6 bases; junction bases outside the gene matches: 5. Germline CDR1 and CDR2: ENHRY and SYGVKD. This CDR3 has 14 amino acids.

The chain links TRBV6-6 to TRBJ2-7; D remains ambiguous. Trimming cost V 0 bases and J 8 bases, with 11 bases left between them. CDR3 length equals 13 residues. Germline loops: CDR1 MNHNY, CDR2 SVGAGI (reference sequence). The CDR3 loop reads CASSYSEFVKQYF. CDR3 nucleotides: TGTGCCAGCAGTTACTCGGAGTTTGTGAAGCAGTACTTC.

The rearrangement links TRBV5-1 to TRBJ2-1; a possible D gene is TRBD2 (5 bases). Germline V gives CDR1 SGHRS, CDR2 YFSETQ. V lost 4 bases and J lost 0, with 11 bases in between. The CDR3 totals 15 residues. The DNA for the CDR3 is TGCGCCAGCAGCCCACGAGGGCCCTCCTACAATGAGCAGTTCTTC. It yields the protein CASSPRGPSYNEQFF.

The V gene is TRBV5-1, the J gene TRBJ1-1; 7 bases fit TRBD1. The V gene's germline CDR1 is SGHRS and CDR2 YFSETQ. The CDR3 is 14 amino acids. With V trimmed by 4 bases and J by 6 bases, 9 bases remained unmatched. The DNA for the CDR3 is TGCGCCAGCAGCGGACACACAGGGGTCGCTGAAGCTTTCTTT. It specifies CASSGHTGVAEAFF.

The rearrangement uses TRBV5-1 and TRBJ1-4; TRBD1 matches at 9 bases. Germline V gene sequence: CDR1 SGHRS, CDR2 YFSETQ. The length of the CDR3 is 17 residues. The V segment lost 4 bases and the J segment 0 bases; nucleotides outside the gene matches: 7. The CDR3 DNA reads as TGCGCCAGCAGCCTGGGACAGGGTACTGCAACTAATGAAAAACTGTTTTTT. It yields the protein CASSLGQGTATNEKLFF.

The sample holds one count of this clone. V gene TRBV19 combines with J gene TRBJ2-7; D possibly corresponds to TRBD1 (6 bases). CDR3 size: 16 residues. V lost 5 bases to trimming and J lost 4 bases, with 21 bases between them. Germline values: CDR1 LNHDA, CDR2 SQIVND (reference sequence). The CDR3 sequence: CASSETEGENTYEQYF. CDR3 sequence (DNA): TGTGCCAGTAGTGAGACCGAGGGGGAAAACACTTACGAGCAGTACTTC.

The chain employs TRBV4-2 and TRBJ2-1, with D perhaps matching TRBD1 (6 bases). CDR1 LGHNA and CDR2 YNFKEQ come from the germline V gene. The V end lost 0 bases, the J end lost 10 bases, and 7 bases lay between the germline ends. CDR3 length: 12 residues. The CDR3 DNA follows: TGTGCCAGCAGCCAAGATAGGGGGGAGCAGTTCTTC. Its translation is CASSQDRGEQFF.